What follows is one T cell receptor (beta chain) and its context. What this receptor recognizes is not known. Per-base qualities were not stored, and no clone one base away is much larger. The library came from the immunoSEQ multiplex PCR assay. Sourced from immuneACCESS, this table was stored by TCRdb with only in-frame sequences that have V and J called. A share of the clones is absent; for the studies checked, an unresolved V gene accounts for under half, and the remainder has no known explanation. In this sample the table shows some 82,000 clones, 65% to 90% of which occur a single time. Approximately 10% of the sample is in the top ten clones. The sample is drawn from a study of control samples from healthy donors and cancer patients (TCRdb year 2020). CDR1 and CDR2 (MDHEN, SYDVKM) derive from the germline V gene. The CDR3 holds 12 amino acids from the cysteine to the phenylalanine. The entry retains the CDR3 DNA only, 36 bases that are in frame from base 1. At the junction V is shortened by 5 bases and J by 5 bases, with 9 bases in between.

Input material: PBMCs. This TCR came from a man aged 55 to 70 with head and neck cancer. This chain is built from TRBV28 and TRBJ1-2; the D gene assignment is ambiguous. The DNA sequence is as follows: TGTGCCAGCAGTCCCCCAATTTATGGCTACACCTTC. This sequence encodes CASSPPIYGYTF.